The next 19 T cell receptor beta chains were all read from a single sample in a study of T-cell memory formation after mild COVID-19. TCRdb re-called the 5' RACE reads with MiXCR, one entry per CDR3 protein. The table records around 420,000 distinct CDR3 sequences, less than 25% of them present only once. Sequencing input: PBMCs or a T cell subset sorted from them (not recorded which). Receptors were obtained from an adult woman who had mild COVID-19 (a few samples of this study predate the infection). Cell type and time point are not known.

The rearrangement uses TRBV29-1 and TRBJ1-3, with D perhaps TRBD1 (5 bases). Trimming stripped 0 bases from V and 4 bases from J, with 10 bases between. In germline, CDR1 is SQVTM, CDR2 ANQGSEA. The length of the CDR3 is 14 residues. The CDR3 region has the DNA TGCAGCGTTGAAGAAGGGGACGTAGGAAACACCATATATTTT. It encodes CSVEEGDVGNTIYF.

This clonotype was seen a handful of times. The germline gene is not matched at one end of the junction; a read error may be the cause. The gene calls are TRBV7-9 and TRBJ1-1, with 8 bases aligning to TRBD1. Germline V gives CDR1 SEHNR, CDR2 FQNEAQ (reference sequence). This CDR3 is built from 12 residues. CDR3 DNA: TGTGCCAGCAGCTTAGCGGGCAGGGGGCGCATCTTT. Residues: CASSLAGRGRIF.

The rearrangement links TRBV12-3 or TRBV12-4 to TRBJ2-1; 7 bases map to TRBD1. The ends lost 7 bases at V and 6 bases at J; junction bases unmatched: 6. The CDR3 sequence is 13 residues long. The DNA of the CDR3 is TGTGCCAGCACCCCACAGGGGATCAATGAGCAGTTCTTC. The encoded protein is CASTPQGINEQFF.

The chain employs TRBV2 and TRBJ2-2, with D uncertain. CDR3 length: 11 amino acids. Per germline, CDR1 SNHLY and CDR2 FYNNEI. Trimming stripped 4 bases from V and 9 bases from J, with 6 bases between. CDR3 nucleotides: TGTGCCAGCAGTGCCTGGAGGGAGCTGTTTTTT. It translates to CASSAWRELFF. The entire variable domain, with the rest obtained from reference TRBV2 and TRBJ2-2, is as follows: EPEVTQTPSHQVTQMGQEVILRCVPISNHLYFYWYRQILGQKVEFLVSFYNNEISEKSEIFDDQFSVERPDGSNFTLKIRSTKLEDSAMYFCASSAWRELFFGEGSRLTVL.

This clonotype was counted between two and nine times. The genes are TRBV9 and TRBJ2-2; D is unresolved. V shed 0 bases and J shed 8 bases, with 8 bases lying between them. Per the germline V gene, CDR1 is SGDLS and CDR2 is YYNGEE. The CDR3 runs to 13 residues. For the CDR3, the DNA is TGTGCCAGCAGCGTAGTATCTAAGGGGGAGCTGTTTTTT. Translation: CASSVVSKGELFF.

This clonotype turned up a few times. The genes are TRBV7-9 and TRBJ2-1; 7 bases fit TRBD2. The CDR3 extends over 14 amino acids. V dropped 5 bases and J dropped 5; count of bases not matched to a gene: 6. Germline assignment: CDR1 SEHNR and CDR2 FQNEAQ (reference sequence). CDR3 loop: CASSDGGFNNEQFF. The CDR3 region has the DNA TGTGCCAGCAGCGACGGGGGGTTTAACAATGAGCAGTTCTTC.

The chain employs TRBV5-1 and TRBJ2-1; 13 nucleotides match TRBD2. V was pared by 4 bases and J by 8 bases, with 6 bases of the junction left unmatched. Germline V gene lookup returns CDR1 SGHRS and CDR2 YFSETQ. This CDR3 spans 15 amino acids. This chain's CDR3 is CASSVGTSGTDEQFF. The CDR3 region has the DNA TGCGCCAGCAGCGTAGGGACTAGCGGGACCGATGAGCAGTTCTTC.

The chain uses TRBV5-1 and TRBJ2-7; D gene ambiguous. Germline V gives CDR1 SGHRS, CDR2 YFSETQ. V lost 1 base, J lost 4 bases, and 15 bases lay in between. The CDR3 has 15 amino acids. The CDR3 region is CASSLLGINIYEQYF. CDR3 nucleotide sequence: TGCGCCAGCAGCTTGCTTGGGATCAACATTTACGAGCAGTACTTC.

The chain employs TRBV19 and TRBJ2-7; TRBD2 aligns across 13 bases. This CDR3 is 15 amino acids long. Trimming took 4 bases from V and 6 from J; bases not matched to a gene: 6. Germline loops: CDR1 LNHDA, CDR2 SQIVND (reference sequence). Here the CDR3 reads CASSRTSGRYGEQYF. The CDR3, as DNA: TGTGCCAGTAGTAGGACTAGCGGGAGATATGGCGAGCAGTACTTC.

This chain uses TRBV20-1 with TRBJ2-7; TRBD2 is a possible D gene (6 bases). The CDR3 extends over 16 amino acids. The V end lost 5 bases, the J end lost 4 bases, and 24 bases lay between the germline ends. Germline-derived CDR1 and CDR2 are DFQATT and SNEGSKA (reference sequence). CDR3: CSAPNGLIGSFYEQYF. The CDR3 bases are TGCAGTGCTCCGAACGGTTTGATCGGGAGTTTTTACGAGCAGTACTTC.

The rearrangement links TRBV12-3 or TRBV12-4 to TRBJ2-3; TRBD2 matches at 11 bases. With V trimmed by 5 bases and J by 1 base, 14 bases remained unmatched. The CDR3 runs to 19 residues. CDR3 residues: CASSPRGSGGAYGTDTQYF. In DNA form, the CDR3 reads TGTGCCAGCAGTCCCCGCGGTAGCGGGGGGGCATATGGCACAGATACGCAGTATTTT.

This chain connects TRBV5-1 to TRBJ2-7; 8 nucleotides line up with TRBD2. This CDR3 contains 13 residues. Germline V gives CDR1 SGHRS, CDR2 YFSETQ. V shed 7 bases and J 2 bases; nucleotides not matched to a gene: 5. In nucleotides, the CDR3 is TGCGCCAGCTCCGTCGGGGGGGCCTACGAGCAGTACTTC. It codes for CASSVGGAYEQYF.

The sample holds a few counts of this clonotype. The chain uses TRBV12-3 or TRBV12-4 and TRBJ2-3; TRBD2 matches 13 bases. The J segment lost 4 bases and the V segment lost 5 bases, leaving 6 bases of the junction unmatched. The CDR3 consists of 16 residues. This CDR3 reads CASSRGTSGDADTQYF. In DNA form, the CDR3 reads TGTGCCAGCAGTCGAGGGACTAGCGGGGACGCAGATACGCAGTATTTT.

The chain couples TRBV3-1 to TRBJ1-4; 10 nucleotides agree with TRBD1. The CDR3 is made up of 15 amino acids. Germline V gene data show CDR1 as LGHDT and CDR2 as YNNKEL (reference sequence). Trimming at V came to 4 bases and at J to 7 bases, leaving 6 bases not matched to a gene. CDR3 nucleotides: TGTGCCAGCAGCCTCCTGACAGGGGGCGGTGAAAAACTGTTTTTT. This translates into CASSLLTGGGEKLFF. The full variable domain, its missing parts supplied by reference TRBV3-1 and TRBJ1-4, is DTAVSQTPKYLVTQMGNDKSIKCEQNLGHDTMYWYKQDSKKFLKIMFSYNNKELIINETVPNRFSPKSPDKAHLNLHINSLELGDSAVYFCASSLLTGGGEKLFFGSGTQLSVL.

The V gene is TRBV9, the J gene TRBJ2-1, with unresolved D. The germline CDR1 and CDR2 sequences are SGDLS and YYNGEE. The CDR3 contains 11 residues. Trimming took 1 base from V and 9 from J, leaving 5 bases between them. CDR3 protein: CASSVSSEQFF. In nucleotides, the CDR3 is TGTGCCAGCAGCGTATCGAGTGAGCAGTTCTTC.

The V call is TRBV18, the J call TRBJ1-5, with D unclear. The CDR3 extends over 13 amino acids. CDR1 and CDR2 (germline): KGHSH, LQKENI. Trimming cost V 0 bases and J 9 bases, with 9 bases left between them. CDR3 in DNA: TGTGCCAGCTCACCACCAGGGTTTAGGCCCCAGCATTTT. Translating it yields CASSPPGFRPQHF.

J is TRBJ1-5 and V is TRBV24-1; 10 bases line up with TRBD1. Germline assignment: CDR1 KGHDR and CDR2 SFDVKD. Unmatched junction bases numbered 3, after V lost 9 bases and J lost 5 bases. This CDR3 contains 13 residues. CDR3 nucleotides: TGTGCCACCTCGGACAGGGGGTATCAGCCCCAGCATTTT. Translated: CATSDRGYQPQHF.

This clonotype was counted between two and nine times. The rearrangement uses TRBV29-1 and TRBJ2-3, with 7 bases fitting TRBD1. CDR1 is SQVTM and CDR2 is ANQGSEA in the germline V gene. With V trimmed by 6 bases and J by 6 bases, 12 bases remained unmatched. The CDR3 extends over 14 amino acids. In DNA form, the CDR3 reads TGCAGCGTGATCACAGAGGGGGCCCTGGATACGCAGTATTTT. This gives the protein CSVITEGALDTQYF.

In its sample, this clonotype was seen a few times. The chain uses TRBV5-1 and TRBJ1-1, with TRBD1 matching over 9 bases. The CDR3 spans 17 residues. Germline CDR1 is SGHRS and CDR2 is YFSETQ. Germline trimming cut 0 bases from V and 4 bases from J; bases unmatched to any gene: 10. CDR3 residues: CASSLGTGVKGFTEAFF. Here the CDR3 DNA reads TGCGCCAGCAGCTTGGGGACAGGGGTAAAAGGATTCACTGAAGCTTTCTTT.